This entry lists 27 T cell receptor beta chains sequenced from one sample in a study of cytomegalovirus exposure and HLA in healthy donors. Sequenced by immunoSEQ multiplex PCR; TCRdb stores in-frame clones only, minus some. The data hold 150,000 to 200,000 clones, with around 85% observed a single time. The sequenced sample consisted of PBMCs. The receptors shown here come from a man aged 30-40 years in good health and CMV-seropositive.

The CDR3 DNA reads as TGCGCCAGCAGCTTGGCCAGGCTAGCGGGGGCGGCCCAGTACTTC. This gives the protein CASSLARLAGAAQYF. The V call is TRBV5-1, the J call TRBJ2-5; TRBD2 matches at 10 bases. CDR3 length equals 15 residues. CDR1 and CDR2 from the germline V gene are SGHRS and YFSETQ. Losses at the gene ends were 0 bases for V and 9 bases for J; bases not matched to a gene: 8. Combining the CDR3 with reference TRBV5-1 and TRBJ2-5 gives the whole variable domain KAGVTQTPRYLIKTRGQQVTLSCSPISGHRSVSWYQQTPGQGLQFLFEYFSETQRNKGNFPGRFSGRQFSNSRSEMNVSTLELGDSALYLCASSLARLAGAAQYFGPGTRLLVL.

This sequence joins TRBV5-5 and TRBJ2-7; perhaps TRBD2 as D (6 bases). This CDR3 spans 15 amino acids. V was pared by 4 bases and J by 5 bases, with 19 bases between. Germline V CDR1 and CDR2: SGHKS, YYEKEE (reference sequence). In DNA, the CDR3 is TGTGCCAGCAGCCCCCGCCGGGGGTCTTTCGACGAGCAGTACTTC. Translated: CASSPRRGSFDEQYF.

V usage is TRBV5-1 and J usage is TRBJ2-7; 7 nucleotides match TRBD2. CDR1 and CDR2 (germline): SGHRS, YFSETQ. The CDR3 has 15 amino acids. J was trimmed by 0 bases and V by 0 bases; bases with no gene match: 3. CDR3 sequence reads: CASSLVKRGSYEQYF. The CDR3 nucleotides are TGCGCCAGCAGCTTGGTAAAGCGGGGCTCCTACGAGCAGTACTTC.

V usage is TRBV7-9 and J usage is TRBJ2-7; 8 bases match TRBD2. This CDR3 is built from 17 residues. Germline V CDR1 and CDR2: SEHNR, FQNEAQ (reference sequence). J was trimmed by 3 bases and V by 5 bases; bases with no gene match: 15. CDR3 sequence: CASSPHLHPGLVYEQYF. In DNA form, the CDR3 reads TGTGCCAGCAGCCCGCACCTCCATCCGGGACTAGTCTACGAGCAGTACTTC.

This clone was seen only a few times. The chain links TRBV4-3 to TRBJ2-6; no reliable D call. This CDR3 comprises 16 residues. Trimming took off 0 bases at V and 4 bases at J, with 10 bases between the two ends. Germline CDR1 is LGHNA and CDR2 is YSLEER. The DNA for the CDR3 is TGCGCCAGCAGCCAAGATAGCACTGGGGGGGCCAACGTCCTGACTTTC. Amino acid sequence: CASSQDSTGGANVLTF.

J is TRBJ2-7 and V is TRBV27, with D tentatively TRBD1 (6 bases). Trimming removed 8 bases from V and 6 bases from J, with 11 bases in between. Per the germline V gene, CDR1 is MNHEY and CDR2 is SMNVEV (reference sequence). The CDR3 runs 11 residues. As DNA, the CDR3 is TGTGCCAGCTCAGGGGTCGGCGAGCAGTACTTC. Protein product: CASSGVGEQYF.

The genes are TRBV28 and TRBJ2-5; 12 positions match TRBD2. Germline V CDR1 and CDR2: MDHEN, SYDVKM. The CDR3 contains 14 residues. V lost 8 bases to trimming and J lost 2 bases; unmatched junction nucleotides: 3. CDR3 nucleotides: TGTGCCAGCCGACTAGCGGGGGAACAAGAGACCCAGTACTTC. Its protein is CASRLAGEQETQYF.

V gene TRBV6-1 combines with J gene TRBJ2-1; TRBD1 matches at 9 bases. The CDR3 is 13 residues long. The trim removed 4 bases at V and 14 bases at J, leaving 9 bases unmatched. Per germline, CDR1 MNHNS and CDR2 SASEGT. Written as DNA, the CDR3 is TGTGCCAGCAGTGCAGACCCGGGACAGGGAGAGTTCTTC. Amino acids: CASSADPGQGEFF.

The rearrangement links TRBV9 to TRBJ1-1; unclear D gene. V was shortened by 4 bases and J by 4 bases, with 14 bases between the two germline ends. The CDR3 has 14 amino acids. Germline values: CDR1 SGDLS, CDR2 YYNGEE. CDR3 nucleotide sequence: TGTGCCAGCAGCCCCGTCCCGGGTCTCACTGAAGCTTTCTTT. Protein product: CASSPVPGLTEAFF.

This clone was observed a single time. The chain couples TRBV4-1 to TRBJ1-5; TRBD1 matches at 9 bases. This CDR3 contains 18 residues. Trimming removed 3 bases from V and 1 base from J; junction bases left unmatched: 10. The germline V gene encodes CDR1 MGHRA and CDR2 YSYEKL. In nucleotides, the CDR3 is TGCGCCAGCAGCCAGACAGGGGGTAAGGGGAGGAGCAATCAGCCCCAGCATTTT. It yields the protein CASSQTGGKGRSNQPQHF.

This chain joins TRBV7-3 and TRBJ1-1; TRBD1 matches at 9 bases. The germline V gene has CDR1 SGHTA and CDR2 FQGTGA. J lost 4 bases, V lost 9 bases, and 12 bases had no gene match. This CDR3 comprises 15 residues. As DNA, the CDR3 is TGTGCCAGTTCAACGACCGGGACAGGGTCCACTGAAGCTTTCTTT. It translates to CASSTTGTGSTEAFF.

This chain connects TRBV6-5 to TRBJ1-1, with a tentative D call TRBD1 (6 bases). V was cut by 5 bases and J by 5 bases, with 18 bases left in between. The CDR3 extends over 15 amino acids. The germline CDR1 and CDR2 sequences are MNHEY and SVGAGI. CDR3 in amino acids: CASSPQGRVGTEAFF. CDR3 coding DNA: TGTGCCAGCAGTCCACAGGGTCGCGTTGGGACTGAAGCTTTCTTT.

This sequence joins TRBV7-2 and TRBJ2-5, with D possibly matching TRBD2 (6 bases). The CDR3 sequence is 16 residues long. The V and J ends lost 5 bases and 5 bases respectively, with 21 bases between them. Germline CDR1 and CDR2: SGHTA and FQGNSA. The CDR3 nucleotides read TGTGCCAGCAGCCCGACCGGGACTGGGGGTCGGGAGACCCAGTACTTC. It specifies CASSPTGTGGRETQYF. The whole variable domain, filled in from reference TRBV7-2 and TRBJ2-5, reads GAGVSQSPSNKVTEKGKDVELRCDPISGHTALYWYRQSLGQGLEFLIYFQGNSAPDKSGLPSDRFSAERTGGSVSTLTIQRTQQEDSAVYLCASSPTGTGGRETQYFGPGTRLLVL.

The chain joins TRBV9 to TRBJ2-2, with TRBD1 matching over 7 bases. Germline V gene lookup returns CDR1 SGDLS and CDR2 YYNGEE. CDR3 length: 16 residues. V lost 3 bases to trimming and J lost 3 bases; unmatched junction nucleotides: 8. This chain's CDR3 is CASSARGHEDTGELFF. CDR3 nucleotide sequence: TGTGCCAGCAGCGCGAGGGGGCACGAGGACACCGGGGAGCTGTTTTTT.

The chain recombines TRBV6-7 with TRBJ2-1, with 8 bases that match TRBD2. TRBV6-7 is flagged as an ORF with uncertain function. J gave up 4 bases and V 0 bases, and 5 bases lay outside the gene matches. This CDR3 is 16 amino acids long. For the CDR3, the DNA is TGTGCCAGCAGTTACTCTCCCGGGGGGGCTTACAATGAGCAGTTCTTC. Translated, it gives CASSYSPGGAYNEQFF.

This chain uses TRBV5-4 with TRBJ2-1, with unresolved D. This CDR3 is built from 13 residues. Germline values: CDR1 SGHNT, CDR2 YYREEE (reference sequence). V gave up 0 bases and J gave up 7 bases, with 8 bases separating them. The CDR3 DNA reads as TGTGCCAGCAGCTTGGCCGGGTTGAATGAGCAGTTCTTC. Translated: CASSLAGLNEQFF.

The V call is TRBV7-2, the J call TRBJ1-5; 8 bases agree with TRBD1. There are 15 residues in the CDR3. The V gene end was trimmed by 5 bases and the J gene end by 5 bases; junction bases not matched to a gene: 8. CDR1 is SGHTA and CDR2 is FQGNSA in the germline V gene. This CDR3 is CASSLQGVGHQPQHF. DNA for the CDR3: TGTGCCAGCAGCCTACAGGGGGTTGGTCATCAGCCCCAGCATTTT.

Only a few counts were recorded for this clone. The chain combines TRBV30 with TRBJ2-3; 8 bases match TRBD2. The V gene end was trimmed by 4 bases and the J gene end by 1 base; junction bases not matched to a gene: 10. Germline-derived CDR1 and CDR2 are GTSNPN and SVGIG (reference sequence). This CDR3 is 16 amino acids long. Here the CDR3 DNA reads TGTGCCTGGAAGCACGGGGCGGGGGGCCGCACAGATACGCAGTATTTT. This translates into CAWKHGAGGRTDTQYF.

CDR3 sequence reads: CASSEVANTGWGNTEAFF. The CDR3 DNA reads as TGTGCCAGCAGTGAAGTGGCTAACACGGGGTGGGGGAACACTGAAGCTTTCTTT. V and J are TRBV2 and TRBJ1-1; D is undetermined. V shed 1 base and J shed 1 base, with 19 bases lying between them. The germline V gene encodes CDR1 SNHLY and CDR2 FYNNEI. The CDR3 totals 18 residues.

In regard to this clone: At one of its ends the junction is not consistent with the germline gene, which may arise from a read error. The rearrangement joins TRBV4-2 to TRBJ2-7, with D maybe TRBD2 (6 bases). CDR1 and CDR2 (germline): LGHNA, YNFKEQ. The CDR3 extends over 18 amino acids. The CDR3 protein is CASTQGGMGITSSYEQYF. The CDR3 DNA sequence: TGTGCCAGCACCCAAGGCGGGATGGGAATAACCAGCTCCTACGAGCAGTACTTC.

The chain joins TRBV7-2 to TRBJ1-4; TRBD1 agrees at 8 bases. The germline gives CDR1 SGHTA, CDR2 FQGNSA. V was clipped by 4 bases and J by 6 bases; unmatched bases: 7. This CDR3 has 15 amino acids. In nucleotides, the CDR3 is TGTGCCAGCAGCTCAGGACAGGGATGGTATGAAAAACTGTTTTTT. This sequence encodes CASSSGQGWYEKLFF.

This chain connects TRBV7-2 to TRBJ2-2, with 9 bases lining up with TRBD2. The CDR3 has 14 residues. CDR1 and CDR2 from the germline V gene are SGHTA and FQGNSA. V was pared by 8 bases and J by 1 base, with 2 bases of the junction left unmatched. The CDR3 reads CASRLAVNTGELFF. In DNA form, the CDR3 reads TGTGCCAGCCGACTAGCGGTGAACACCGGGGAGCTGTTTTTT.

This rearrangement joins TRBV6-1 to TRBJ1-2, with 8 bases identical to TRBD1. The ends lost 1 base at V and 8 bases at J; junction bases unmatched: 3. In germline, CDR1 is MNHNS, CDR2 SASEGT. This CDR3 is built from 13 residues. The CDR3 DNA reads as TGTGCCAGCAGTGAAGAACAGGGGGGAGGCTACACCTTC. Translation gives CASSEEQGGGYTF.

The count of this clone is one. V usage is TRBV9 and J usage is TRBJ1-4, with D possibly matching TRBD1 (6 bases). This CDR3 region has 17 residues. Germline CDR1 SGDLS, CDR2 YYNGEE. Trimming left V 3 bases short and J 11 bases short, with 26 bases between. DNA of the CDR3: TGTGCCAGCAGCGCCGGGACAATACCCGGTCCGAACATGAAACTGTTTTTT. This translates into CASSAGTIPGPNMKLFF.

The chain carries TRBV28 and TRBJ1-1; D is perhaps TRBD1 (5 bases). Trimming took off 5 bases at V and 5 bases at J, with 18 bases between the two ends. The CDR3 length is 15 residues. The germline gives CDR1 MDHEN, CDR2 SYDVKM. CDR3 region: CASSLRQNPETEAFF. CDR3 in DNA: TGTGCCAGCAGTCTCCGACAGAACCCGGAGACTGAAGCTTTCTTT.

V is TRBV7-2 and J is TRBJ1-3; D is unclear. Looked up from germline, CDR1 is SGHTA and CDR2 is FQGNSA. V shed 0 bases and J shed 0 bases, with 6 bases lying between them. The CDR3 is 15 residues long. CDR3: CASSLASVSGNTIYF. CDR3 DNA sequence: TGTGCCAGCAGCTTAGCGTCGGTCTCTGGAAACACCATATATTTT.

The J gene is TRBJ2-5, the V gene TRBV7-8; no firm D call. CDR1 and CDR2 (germline): SGHVS, FQNEAQ. V was cut by 1 base and J by 2 bases, with 8 bases left in between. CDR3 length equals 14 residues. CDR3 loop: CASSLDPGQETQYF. As DNA, the CDR3 is TGTGCCAGCAGCTTAGATCCGGGTCAAGAGACCCAGTACTTC.